This T cell receptor (beta chain) was retrieved from a study of monozygotic twins with inflammatory bowel disease. Findings and caveats of the study: Repertoire similarity matched across concordant and discordant twins, perhaps owing to limited power.

Comments on this clonotype: Its antigen is unknown.

Germline V gene sequence: CDR1 SGHTA, CDR2 FQGNSA. This CDR3 comprises 15 residues. Blood samples of roughly 2.5 ml were drawn from every donor. It was approximately 4,000 ng of total RNA that each TCR library used. TCRdb processed the 5' RACE reads again and assigns one entry to each CDR3 protein, with no DNA. The sample holds hundreds of thousands of distinct CDR3 sequences. The sample comprised blood. This receptor was taken from a human donor with ulcerative colitis or Crohn's disease, or a healthy co-twin of an affected twin (not recorded which). The rearrangement joins TRBV7-2 to TRBJ2-3; TCRdb gives TRBD1 as the D gene, but with no DNA this cannot be confirmed. CDR3 loop: CASSARTFSTDTQYF.